This TCR beta chain was sequenced for a study of blood T cell repertoires in COVID-19. Across the whole study: Researchers got acute and convalescent COVID-19 samples from the United States, Italy and Spain. In each case, the material was cDNA or gDNA derived from T cells, B-cell-depleted T cells, or PBMCs.

Per the authors' pipeline: Estimation of nucleated cell counts relied on the amplification of reference gene primers. The repertoire was sequenced with immunoSEQ multiplex PCR; TCRdb's copy has only in-frame clones and lacks some. From that table come the V and J calls and clone size; the DNA was used to work out D and trimming. The sample has around 40,000 clones, 75% to 90% seen once. Sample: peripheral blood. The TCR originated in a man in his thirties or forties with active or convalescent COVID-19.

CDR3 nucleotide sequence: TGTGCCAGCAGTCGTAGCTCCTACAATGAGCAGTTCTTC. As protein: CASSRSSYNEQFF. This sequence joins TRBV16 and TRBJ2-1; D ambiguous. Trimming took 6 bases from V and 0 from J, leaving 6 bases between them. CDR1 KGHSY and CDR2 FQNENV come from the germline V gene. The CDR3 is 13 residues long.